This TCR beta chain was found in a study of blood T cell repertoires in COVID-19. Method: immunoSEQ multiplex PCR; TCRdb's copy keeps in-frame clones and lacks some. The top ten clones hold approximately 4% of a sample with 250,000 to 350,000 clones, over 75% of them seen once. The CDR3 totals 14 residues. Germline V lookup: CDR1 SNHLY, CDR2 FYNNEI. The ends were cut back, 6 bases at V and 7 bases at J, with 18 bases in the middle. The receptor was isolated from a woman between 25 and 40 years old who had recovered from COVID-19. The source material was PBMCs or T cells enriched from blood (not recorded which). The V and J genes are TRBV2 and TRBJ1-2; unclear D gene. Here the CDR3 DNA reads TGTGCCAGCAGGCTGATCTCCAGTCCGGGTGGCTACACCTTC. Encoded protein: CASRLISSPGGYTF.